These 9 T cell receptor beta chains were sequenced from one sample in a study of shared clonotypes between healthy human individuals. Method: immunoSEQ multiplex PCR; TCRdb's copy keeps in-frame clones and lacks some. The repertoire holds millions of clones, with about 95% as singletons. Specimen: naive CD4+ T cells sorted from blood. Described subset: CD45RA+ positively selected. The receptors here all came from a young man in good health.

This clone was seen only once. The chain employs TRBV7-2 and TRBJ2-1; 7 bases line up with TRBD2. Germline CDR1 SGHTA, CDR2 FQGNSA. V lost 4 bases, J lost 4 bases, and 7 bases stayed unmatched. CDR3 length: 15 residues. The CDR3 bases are TGTGCCAGCAGCTCTAGCGGCCCGGGGTACAATGAGCAGTTCTTC. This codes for CASSSSGPGYNEQFF.

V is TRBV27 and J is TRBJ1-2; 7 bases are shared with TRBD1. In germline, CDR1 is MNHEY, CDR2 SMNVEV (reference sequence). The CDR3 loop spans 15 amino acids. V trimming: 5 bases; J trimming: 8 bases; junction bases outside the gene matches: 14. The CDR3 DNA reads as TGTGCCAGCAGTCCACAGGGGAGGAGGACCGGCGGCTACACCTTC. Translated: CASSPQGRRTGGYTF.

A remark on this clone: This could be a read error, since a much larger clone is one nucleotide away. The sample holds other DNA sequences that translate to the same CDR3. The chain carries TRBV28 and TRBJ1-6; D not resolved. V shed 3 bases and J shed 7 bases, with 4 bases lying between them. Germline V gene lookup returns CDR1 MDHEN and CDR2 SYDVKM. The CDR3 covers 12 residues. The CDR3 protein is CASSLGNSPLHF. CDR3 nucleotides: TGTGCCAGCAGTTTGGGGAATTCACCCCTCCACTTT.

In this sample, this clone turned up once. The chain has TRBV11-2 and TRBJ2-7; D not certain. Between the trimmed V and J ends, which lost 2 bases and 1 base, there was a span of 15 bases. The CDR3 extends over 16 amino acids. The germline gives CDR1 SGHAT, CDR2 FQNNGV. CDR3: CASSLPGWSQSYEQYF. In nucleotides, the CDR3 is TGTGCCAGCAGCTTACCCGGTTGGTCACAATCCTACGAGCAGTACTTC.

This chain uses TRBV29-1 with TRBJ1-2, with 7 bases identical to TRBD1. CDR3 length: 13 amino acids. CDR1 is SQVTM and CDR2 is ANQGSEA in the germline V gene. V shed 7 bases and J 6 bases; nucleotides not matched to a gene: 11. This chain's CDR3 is CSAAPAGGDGYTF. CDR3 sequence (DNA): TGCAGCGCTGCTCCGGCAGGGGGGGATGGCTACACCTTC.

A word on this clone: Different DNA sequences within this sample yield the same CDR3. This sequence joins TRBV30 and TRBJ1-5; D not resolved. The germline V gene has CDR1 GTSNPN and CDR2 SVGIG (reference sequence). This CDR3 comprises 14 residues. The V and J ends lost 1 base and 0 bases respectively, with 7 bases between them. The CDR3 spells CAWSEGNSNQPQHF. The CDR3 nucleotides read TGTGCCTGGAGTGAAGGGAATAGCAATCAGCCCCAGCATTTT.

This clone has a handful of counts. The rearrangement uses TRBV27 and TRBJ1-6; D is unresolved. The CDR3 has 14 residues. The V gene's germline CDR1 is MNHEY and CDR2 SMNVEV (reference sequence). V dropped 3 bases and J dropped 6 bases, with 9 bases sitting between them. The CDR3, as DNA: TGTGCCAGCAGTTTGTCAGAGATTAATTCACCCCTCCACTTT. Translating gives CASSLSEINSPLHF.

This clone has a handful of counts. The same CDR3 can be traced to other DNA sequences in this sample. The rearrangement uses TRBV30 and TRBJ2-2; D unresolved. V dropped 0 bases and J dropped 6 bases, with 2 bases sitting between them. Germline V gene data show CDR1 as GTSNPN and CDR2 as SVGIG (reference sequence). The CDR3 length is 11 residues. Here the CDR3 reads CAWSVSGELFF. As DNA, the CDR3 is TGTGCCTGGAGTGTGTCCGGGGAGCTGTTTTTT.

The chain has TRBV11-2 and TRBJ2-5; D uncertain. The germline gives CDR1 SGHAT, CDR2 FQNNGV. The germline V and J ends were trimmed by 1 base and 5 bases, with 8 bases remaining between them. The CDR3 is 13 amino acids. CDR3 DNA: TGTGCCAGCAGCTTAGCCGGCACGGAGACCCAGTACTTC. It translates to CASSLAGTETQYF.